This entry is about one T cell receptor beta chain. CDR1 MDHEN and CDR2 SYDVKM come from the germline V gene. V dropped 7 bases and J dropped 8 bases, with 14 bases sitting between them. CDR3 length equals 12 residues. This sample is drawn from a study of blood T cell repertoires in COVID-19. Study-level background: COVID-19 samples, acute and convalescent, were from the United States, Italy and Spain. T cells, B-cell-depleted T cells, or PBMCs provided the cDNA or gDNA that served as material.

Original methodology: The authors estimated nucleated cell counts from reference gene primer amplification. TCRdb's table, derived via immunoSEQ multiplex PCR, lists solely in-frame clones and lacks some. V, J and clone size are those of that table, while D and trimming were read from the DNA. Of about 140,000 clones in the sample, 82% were seen once. The sequence came from a woman of 80 years or more with acute or convalescent COVID-19. What was sequenced was peripheral blood. This chain joins TRBV28 and TRBJ1-2; D possibly corresponds to TRBD1 (5 bases). The CDR3 loop reads CASTAQGRGYTF. The CDR3 DNA is TGTGCCAGCACGGCCCAGGGTCGAGGCTACACCTTC.